This TCR beta chain was retrieved from a study of CXCR3-negative and CXCR3-positive naive CD8 T cells. Via 5' RACE with UMI labels, TRB cDNA libraries were prepared. TCRdb reanalyzed the 5' RACE reads, giving one entry per CDR3 protein sequence and no DNA. This sample's table reports 75,000 or so distinct CDR3 sequences. CDR3 length: 13 amino acids. Per the germline V gene, CDR1 is MNHNY and CDR2 is SVGAGI (reference sequence). The rearrangement links TRBV6-6 to TRBJ2-7; lacking DNA, the TRBD2 call made by TCRdb goes unchecked. The specimen sequenced was naive CXCR3- CD8+ T cells from blood. This sample's subset: CD45RO-CCR7+CD27+CD95- naive CD8+ T cells lacking CXCR3 (TNR3-). The source of this sequence is a human donor in good health. Some clones in this sample may be carry-over from other donors' samples. CDR3 sequence reads: CASSALGGYEQYF.